Below, 16 T cell receptor beta chains from the same sample are listed, as sequenced in a study of T cells expressing NK-cell markers. TCRdb reprocessed the 5' RACE reads and reports one entry per CDR3 protein, with no DNA. This sample's clone table lists hundreds of thousands of distinct CDR3 sequences. Sequencing was carried out using blood T cells: a sorted CD56 or NKG2C T cell subset, CD4+ or CD8+ T cells, or bulk PBMC T cells (not recorded which). These receptors were obtained from a man between 18 and 69 years old in good health.

CDR3 sequence reads: CASSTEVANTEAFF. This chain uses TRBV19 with TRBJ1-1. This CDR3 is 14 amino acids long. Germline V gene lookup returns CDR1 LNHDA and CDR2 SQIVND (reference sequence).

The chain recombines TRBV29-1 with TRBJ1-1; checking the TCRdb D call of TRBD1 is not possible without DNA. Germline loops: CDR1 SQVTM, CDR2 ANQGSEA. CDR3 size: 13 residues. The CDR3 sequence is CSVQGQGATEAFF.

The V gene is TRBV24-1, the J gene TRBJ2-1; TCRdb's D call of TRBD1 is untestable without DNA. Germline-derived CDR1 and CDR2 are KGHDR and SFDVKD. The CDR3 runs to 12 residues. The CDR3 is CATRQEGNEQFF.

V is TRBV9 and J is TRBJ2-7; TCRdb calls TRBD2, which cannot be checked without DNA. The CDR3 has 16 residues. The germline gives CDR1 SGDLS, CDR2 YYNGEE. Here the CDR3 reads CASSVAMTSGGAEQYF. The variable domain in full, completed from reference TRBV9 and TRBJ2-7, reads DSGVTQTPKHLITATGQRVTLRCSPRSGDLSVYWYQQSLDQGLQFLIQYYNGEERAKGNILERFSAQQFPDLHSELNLSSLELGDSALYFCASSVAMTSGGAEQYFGPGTRLTVT.

The chain has TRBV6-1 and TRBJ2-1. The CDR3 has 14 residues. Germline values: CDR1 MNHNS, CDR2 SASEGT. The CDR3: CASSPSWTYYEQFF.

This chain links TRBV2 with TRBJ2-3; TCRdb calls TRBD2, which cannot be checked without DNA. CDR1 and CDR2 (germline): SNHLY, FYNNEI. The CDR3 is 15 residues long. CDR3 protein: CASSPPGLAGNTQYF.

The V and J genes are TRBV2 and TRBJ2-5; the TRBD2 assignment by TCRdb is unverifiable without DNA. Germline values: CDR1 SNHLY, CDR2 FYNNEI. The CDR3 has 16 amino acids. This CDR3 is CASSVGRGVSLETQYF. The variable domain in full, with the rest retrieved from reference TRBV2 and TRBJ2-5, is EPEVTQTPSHQVTQMGQEVILRCVPISNHLYFYWYRQILGQKVEFLVSFYNNEISEKSEIFDDQFSVERPDGSNFTLKIRSTKLEDSAMYFCASSVGRGVSLETQYFGPGTRLLVL.

The rearrangement links TRBV29-1 to TRBJ2-5; the TCRdb call, TRBD2, lacks DNA for checking. CDR3 size: 15 residues. The germline CDR1 and CDR2 sequences are SQVTM and ANQGSEA. The CDR3 loop is CSVLTSGGGGSAQYF.

The chain combines TRBV12-3 or TRBV12-4 with TRBJ2-2; TCRdb outputs TRBD1, but without DNA this stays unchecked. The CDR3 contains 16 residues. The CDR3 sequence is CASTPQGGALTGSCFF.

The chain couples TRBV20-1 to TRBJ1-6. The CDR3 has 14 amino acids. Germline loops: CDR1 DFQATT, CDR2 SNEGSKA (reference sequence). CDR3 sequence reads: CSAQRPAGSSPLHF.

This chain uses TRBV27 with TRBJ1-2; the D call from TCRdb, TRBD1, cannot be confirmed without DNA. Germline values: CDR1 MNHEY, CDR2 SMNVEV (reference sequence). The CDR3 length is 13 residues. The CDR3 reads CASSWTGSAGYTF.

The chain carries TRBV2 and TRBJ1-4; TCRdb lists TRBD1, though no DNA is available to test this call. CDR1 is SNHLY, CDR2 FYNNEI, per germline. The CDR3 totals 14 residues. The CDR3 spells CASRNPGQGAGLFF.

V and J are TRBV5-6 and TRBJ2-7; the TCRdb D gene call, TRBD1, has no DNA to confirm it. Germline V gene data show CDR1 as SGHDT and CDR2 as YYEEEE. The CDR3 is 17 residues long. The CDR3 sequence is CASSLLGGLAKSYEQYF.

The rearrangement links TRBV5-1 to TRBJ2-1; the D call of TRBD1 rests on TCRdb alone, since no DNA is present to check it. CDR1 and CDR2 from the germline V gene are SGHRS and YFSETQ. There are 15 residues in the CDR3. This CDR3 is CASSLPRSSQGEQFF.

The rearrangement links TRBV25-1 to TRBJ1-1. The germline V gene has CDR1 MGHDK and CDR2 SYGVNS. This CDR3 is 13 amino acids long. The CDR3 reads CASSHRQNTEAFF.

The J gene is TRBJ2-5, the V gene TRBV12-3 or TRBV12-4. There are 19 residues in the CDR3. The CDR3 region is CASSLSGTKEGLFQETQYF.